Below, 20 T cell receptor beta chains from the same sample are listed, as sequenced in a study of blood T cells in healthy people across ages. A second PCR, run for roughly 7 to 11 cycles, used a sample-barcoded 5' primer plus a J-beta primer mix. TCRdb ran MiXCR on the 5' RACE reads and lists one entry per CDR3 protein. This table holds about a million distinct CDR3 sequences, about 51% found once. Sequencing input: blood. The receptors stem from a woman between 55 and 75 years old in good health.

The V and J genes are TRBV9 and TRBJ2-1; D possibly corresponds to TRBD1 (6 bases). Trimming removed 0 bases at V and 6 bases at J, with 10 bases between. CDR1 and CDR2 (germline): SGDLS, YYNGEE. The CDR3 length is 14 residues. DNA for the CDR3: TGTGCCAGCAGCGTAGCCCAGGGGCTCAATGAGCAGTTCTTC. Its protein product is CASSVAQGLNEQFF.

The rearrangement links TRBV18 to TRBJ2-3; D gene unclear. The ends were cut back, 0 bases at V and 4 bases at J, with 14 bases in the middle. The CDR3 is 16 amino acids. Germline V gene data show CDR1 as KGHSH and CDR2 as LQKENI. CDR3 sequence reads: CASSPPVLRAPDTQYF. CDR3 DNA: TGTGCCAGCTCACCACCGGTACTCCGGGCCCCAGATACGCAGTATTTT.

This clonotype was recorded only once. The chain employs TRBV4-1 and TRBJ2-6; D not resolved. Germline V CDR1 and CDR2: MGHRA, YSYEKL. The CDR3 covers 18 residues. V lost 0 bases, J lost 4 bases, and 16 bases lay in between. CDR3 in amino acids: CASSQDFDEFAGANVLTF. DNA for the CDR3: TGCGCCAGCAGCCAAGATTTCGACGAGTTCGCAGGGGCCAACGTCCTGACTTTC.

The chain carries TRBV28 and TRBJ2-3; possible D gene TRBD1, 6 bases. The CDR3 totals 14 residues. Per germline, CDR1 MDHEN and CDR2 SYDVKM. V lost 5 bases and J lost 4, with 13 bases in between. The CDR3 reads CASSGQQGSDTQYF. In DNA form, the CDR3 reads TGTGCCAGCAGTGGACAACAGGGCTCAGATACGCAGTATTTT.

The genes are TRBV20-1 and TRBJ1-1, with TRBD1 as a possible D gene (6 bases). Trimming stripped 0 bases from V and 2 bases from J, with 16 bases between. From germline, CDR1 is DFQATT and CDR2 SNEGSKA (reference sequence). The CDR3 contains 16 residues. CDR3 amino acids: CSARDSQGRFNTEAFF. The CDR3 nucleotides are TGCAGTGCTAGAGATTCACAGGGCCGGTTTAACACTGAAGCTTTCTTT.

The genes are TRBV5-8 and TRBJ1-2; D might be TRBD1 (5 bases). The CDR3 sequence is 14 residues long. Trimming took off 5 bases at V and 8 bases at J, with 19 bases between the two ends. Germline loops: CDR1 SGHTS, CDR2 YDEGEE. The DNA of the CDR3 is TGTGCCAGCAGTTACGGGACCCGAGGGGCGGGCTACACCTTC. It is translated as CASSYGTRGAGYTF.

Here the CDR3 reads CASSQAPDRYSGNTIYF. CDR3 in DNA: TGCGCCAGCAGCCAAGCCCCGGACAGATACTCTGGAAACACCATATATTTT. The V and J genes are TRBV4-1 and TRBJ1-3; tentative D call: TRBD1 (6 bases). Trimming left V 1 base short and J 0 bases short, with 13 bases between. This CDR3 has 17 amino acids. Germline CDR1 and CDR2: MGHRA and YSYEKL.

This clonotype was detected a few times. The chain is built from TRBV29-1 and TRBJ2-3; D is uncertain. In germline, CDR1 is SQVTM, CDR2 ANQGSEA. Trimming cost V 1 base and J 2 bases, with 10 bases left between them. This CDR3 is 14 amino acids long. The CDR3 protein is CSVEVPGFTDTQYF. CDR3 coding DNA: TGCAGCGTTGAAGTACCCGGCTTCACAGATACGCAGTATTTT.

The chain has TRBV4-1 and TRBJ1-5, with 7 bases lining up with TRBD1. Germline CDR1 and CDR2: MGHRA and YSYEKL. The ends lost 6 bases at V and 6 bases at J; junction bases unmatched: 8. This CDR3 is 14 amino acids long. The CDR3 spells CASRRQGVGQPQHF. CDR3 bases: TGCGCCAGCAGACGACAGGGAGTAGGTCAGCCCCAGCATTTT.

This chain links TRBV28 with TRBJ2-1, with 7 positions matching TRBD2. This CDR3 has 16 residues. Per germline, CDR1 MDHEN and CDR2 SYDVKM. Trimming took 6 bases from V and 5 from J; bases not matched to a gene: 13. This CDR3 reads CASSQLGTILDNEQFF. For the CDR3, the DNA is TGTGCCAGCAGCCAGCTCGGGACTATCCTAGACAATGAGCAGTTCTTC.

The CDR3 DNA reads TGTGCCTGGAGTTTCTCGGGAGGGCCCCGAGAGACCCAGTACTTC. This sequence encodes CAWSFSGGPRETQYF. The genes are TRBV30 and TRBJ2-5; 8 nucleotides line up with TRBD2. Germline assignment: CDR1 GTSNPN and CDR2 SVGIG (reference sequence). The CDR3 spans 15 residues. J lost 4 bases, V lost 2 bases, and 9 bases had no gene match. Complete variable domain (other parts from reference TRBV30 and TRBJ2-5): SQTIHQWPATLVQPVGSPLSLECTVEGTSNPNLYWYRQAAGRGLQLLFYSVGIGQISSEVPQNLSASRPQDRQFILSSKKLLLSDSGFYLCAWSFSGGPRETQYFGPGTRLLVL.

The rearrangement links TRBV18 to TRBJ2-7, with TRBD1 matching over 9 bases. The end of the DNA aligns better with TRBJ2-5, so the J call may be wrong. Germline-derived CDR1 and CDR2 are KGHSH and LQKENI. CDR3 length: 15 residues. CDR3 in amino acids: CASSPLQGAKETQYF. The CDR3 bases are TGTGCCAGCTCACCGCTACAGGGGGCGAAAGAGACCCAGTACTTC.

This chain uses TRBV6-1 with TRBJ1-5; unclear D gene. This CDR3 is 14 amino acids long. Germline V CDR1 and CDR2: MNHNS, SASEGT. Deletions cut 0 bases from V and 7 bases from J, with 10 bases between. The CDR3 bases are TGTGCCAGCAGTGAAGCAGGTGGCATACAGCCCCAGCATTTT. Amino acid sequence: CASSEAGGIQPQHF.

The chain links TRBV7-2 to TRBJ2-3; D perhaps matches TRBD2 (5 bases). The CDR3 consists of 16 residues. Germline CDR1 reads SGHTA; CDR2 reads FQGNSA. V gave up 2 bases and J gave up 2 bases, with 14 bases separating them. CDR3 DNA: TGTGCCAGCAGCTTATCGCGAGGGCGGGCCACAGATACGCAGTATTTT. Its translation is CASSLSRGRATDTQYF. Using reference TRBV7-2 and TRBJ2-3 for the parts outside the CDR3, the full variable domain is GAGVSQSPSNKVTEKGKDVELRCDPISGHTALYWYRQSLGQGLEFLIYFQGNSAPDKSGLPSDRFSAERTGGSVSTLTIQRTQQEDSAVYLCASSLSRGRATDTQYFGPGTRLTVL.

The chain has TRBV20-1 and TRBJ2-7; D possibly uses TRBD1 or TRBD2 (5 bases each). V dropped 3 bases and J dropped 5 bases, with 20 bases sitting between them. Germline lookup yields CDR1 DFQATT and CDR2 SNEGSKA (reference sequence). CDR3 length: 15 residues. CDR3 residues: CSARTPGRAPHEQYF. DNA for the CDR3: TGCAGTGCTAGGACCCCGGGACGGGCCCCCCACGAGCAGTACTTC.

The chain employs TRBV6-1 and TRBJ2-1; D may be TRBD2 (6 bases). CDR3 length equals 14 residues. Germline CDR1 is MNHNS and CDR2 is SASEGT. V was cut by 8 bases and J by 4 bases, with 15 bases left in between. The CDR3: CASGPEGGYNEQFF. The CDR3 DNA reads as TGTGCCAGCGGGCCCGAGGGAGGTTACAATGAGCAGTTCTTC.

The CDR3 region is CASSVGTSGTNEQFF. The CDR3 DNA reads TGTGCCAGCAGCGTGGGGACTAGCGGGACCAATGAGCAGTTCTTC. This chain uses TRBV12-3 or TRBV12-4 with TRBJ2-1; 13 positions match TRBD2. This CDR3 spans 15 amino acids. Trimming removed 6 bases from V and 6 bases from J; junction bases left unmatched: 5.

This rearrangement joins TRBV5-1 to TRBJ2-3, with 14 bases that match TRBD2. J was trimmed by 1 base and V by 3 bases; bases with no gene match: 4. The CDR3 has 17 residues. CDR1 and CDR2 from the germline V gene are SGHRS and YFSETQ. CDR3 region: CASSWTSGRWGTDTQYF. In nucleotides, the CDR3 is TGCGCCAGCAGCTGGACTAGCGGGAGGTGGGGCACAGATACGCAGTATTTT.

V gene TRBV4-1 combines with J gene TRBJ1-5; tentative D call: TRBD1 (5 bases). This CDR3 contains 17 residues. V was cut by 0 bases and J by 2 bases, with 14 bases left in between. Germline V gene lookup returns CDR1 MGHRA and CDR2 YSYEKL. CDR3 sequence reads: CASSQDLQGVGNQPQHF. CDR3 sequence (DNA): TGCGCCAGCAGCCAAGATCTCCAAGGGGTTGGCAATCAGCCCCAGCATTTT.

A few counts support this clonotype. CDR3: CACSREDGFETQYF. The CDR3 nucleotides read TGTGCCTGTAGTCGGGAGGACGGTTTTGAGACCCAGTACTTC. The rearrangement uses TRBV30 and TRBJ2-5; 7 nucleotides line up with TRBD2. This CDR3 has 14 amino acids. Trimming at V came to 6 bases and at J to 5 bases, leaving 12 bases not matched to a gene. Germline V gene data show CDR1 as GTSNPN and CDR2 as SVGIG (reference sequence).